This TCR beta chain derives from a study of cytomegalovirus exposure and HLA in healthy donors. Study-wide findings and caveats: In vitro data verified three CMV-associated chains as specific for CMV antigens. Both high specificity and high sensitivity reportedly marked the classifier's diagnosis of cytomegalovirus status. Immune exposure data for these donors was limited to CMV serostatus.

On this clone itself: Antigen unknown.

Primers: 60 Vbeta forward and 13 Jbeta reverse. This table comes from immunoSEQ multiplex PCR, and its TCRdb copy is limited to in-frame clones, with some not included. Of more than 95,000 clones listed, 15% are singletons. The V and J ends lost 1 base and 12 bases respectively, with 10 bases between them. CDR3 length: 11 residues. Germline V gene sequence: CDR1 KGHSY, CDR2 FQNENV. The clonotype originates from a female donor in good health and CMV-seronegative. Sequenced material: PBMCs. V is TRBV16 and J is TRBJ2-7, with no clear D. This CDR3 reads CASSQFRGMYF. As DNA, the CDR3 is TGTGCCAGCAGCCAATTCCGCGGCATGTACTTC. Supplemented by reference TRBV16 and TRBJ2-7, the full variable domain reads GEEVAQTPKHLVRGEGQKAKLYCAPIKGHSYVFWYQQVLKNEFKFLISFQNENVFDETGMPKERFSAKCLPNSPCSLEIQATKLEDSAVYFCASSQFRGMYFGPGTRLTVT.